These T cell receptor beta chains were read from a single sample in a study of cytomegalovirus exposure and HLA in healthy donors. The protocol was immunoSEQ multiplex PCR, while the TCRdb copy is restricted to in-frame clones and leaves out a portion. Found here are roughly 350,000 clones, about nine tenths of them singletons; the top ten hold 0.7% to 0.85%. Material: PBMCs. These TCRs come from a woman younger than 35 in good health and CMV-seronegative. CDR3s include the opening cysteine and the closing phenylalanine or tryptophan. The D gene is left open where the match is weak. Rows may omit the clone size; those that give it use once, few, many or a size class.

CDR3nt	CDR3aa	v_gene	j_gene	d_gene	abundance
TGTGCCAGCAGCTTAGGTCTATCGCGGGAGGGCCTCTACGAGCAGTACTTC	CASSLGLSREGLYEQYF	TRBV7-9	TRBJ2-7	TRBD2	.
TGTGCCAGCAGACAAGAAGTGGCAGGCGAGCAGTTCTTC	CASRQEVAGEQFF	TRBV7-9	TRBJ2-1	.	.
TGTGCCAGCCCCCTGCAGGTAAGGATCGAGTACTTC	CASPLQVRIEYF	TRBV6-1	TRBJ2-7	.	.
TGCAGCGTTGAGGTGGACACCCGGAACGAAGAGACCCAGTACTTC	CSVEVDTRNEETQYF	TRBV29-1	TRBJ2-5	.	.
TGTGCCAGCAGTTACAACTTACCCTACGAGCAGTACTTC	CASSYNLPYEQYF	TRBV6-5	TRBJ2-7	.	.
TGCGCCAGCAATGGACTAGCGGGAGGGCCCAGCACAGATACGCAGTATTTT	CASNGLAGGPSTDTQYF	TRBV5-1	TRBJ2-3	TRBD2	.
TGTGCCAGTAGTCCCCCCAAGGAGTGGGTTTTCCAGCCCCAGCATTTT	CASSPPKEWVFQPQHF	TRBV19	TRBJ1-5	.	.
TGTGCCAGCAGCTTAGATGACAGCTGGTATGGCTACACCTTC	CASSLDDSWYGYTF	TRBV7-2	TRBJ1-2	.	.
TGTGCCAGCAGCTCCGCTAGCGGGAGTTACGAGCAGTACTTC	CASSSASGSYEQYF	TRBV5-4	TRBJ2-7	TRBD2	.
TGTGCCAGCAGCCCCCCTAGGACAGGGCGAAAGCCCCAGCATTTT	CASSPPRTGRKPQHF	TRBV11-1	TRBJ1-5	TRBD1	once
TGTGCCAGTAGTATAGGGGACAGACCTAACTATGGCTACACCTTC	CASSIGDRPNYGYTF	TRBV19	TRBJ1-2	TRBD1	.
TGTGCCAGCAGCTGGGGCCAGAGGGAGGAGGAAAAACTGTTTTTT	CASSWGQREEEKLFF	TRBV5-6	TRBJ1-4	.	.
TGTGCCTGGGCGACAGGGAACACTGAAGCTTTCTTT	CAWATGNTEAFF	TRBV30	TRBJ1-1	.	.
TGTGCCAGCAGCCTTTATTCTAGCGCGAACTACGAGCAGTACTTC	CASSLYSSANYEQYF	TRBV5-5	TRBJ2-7	.	.
TGTGCCAGCAGCTTCGGACTAGCGCCCTACAATGAGCAGTTCTTC	CASSFGLAPYNEQFF	TRBV7-2	TRBJ2-1	TRBD2	.
TGCGCCAGCAGCGGGCTATGGGACACCATATATTTT	CASSGLWDTIYF	TRBV4-1	TRBJ1-3	.	.
TGTGCCATCAGTGACATTATCACGACTAGCGGGAGTACGGTCGACGAGCAGTACTTC	CAISDIITTSGSTVDEQYF	TRBV10-3	TRBJ2-7	TRBD2	.
TGCAGCGTTGGAGGGTCTTTAGGGACTGAAGCTTTCTTT	CSVGGSLGTEAFF	TRBV29-1	TRBJ1-1	.	.
TGTGCCAGCTCACCAATTGGGGCCCTCACAGATACGCAGTATTTT	CASSPIGALTDTQYF	TRBV18	TRBJ2-3	.	.
TGCAGCGTTCAAACGGGAGACTACAATGAGCAGTTCTTC	CSVQTGDYNEQFF	TRBV29-1	TRBJ2-1	.	.
TGTGCCAGCAGCGTTACCACAGGGAACACTGAAGCTTTCTTT	CASSVTTGNTEAFF	TRBV7-3	TRBJ1-1	.	.
TGTGCCAGCAGCCCCCATAATCAGCCCCAGCATTTT	CASSPHNQPQHF	TRBV7-2	TRBJ1-5	.	.
TGTGCCAGCAGCAACGGCCGGGAAAATGAAGCTTTCTTT	CASSNGRENEAFF	TRBV9	TRBJ1-1	.	.